This T cell receptor beta chain originates from a study of blood T cell repertoires in COVID-19. Turning to the study itself: COVID-19 samples collected from the United States, Italy and Spain covered acute and convalescent phases. Sources were T cells, B-cell-depleted T cells, or PBMCs; the material itself was cDNA or gDNA.

Per the authors' pipeline: The assay estimated nucleated cells by amplifying reference gene primers. Clones were sequenced by immunoSEQ multiplex PCR, and TCRdb holds only the in-frame ones, with some missing. The D gene and trimming were derived from the DNA, and the V and J assignments and clone size from that table. The repertoire holds fewer than 250,000 clones, with approximately 90% as singletons. Source material: peripheral blood. The origin of this receptor is a human donor in a cohort sampled during active COVID-19.

CDR3 protein: CASSLLGLAGGADEQFF. The CDR3 DNA follows: TGTGCCAGCAGCTTGTTGGGACTAGCGGGAGGGGCCGATGAGCAGTTCTTC. V usage is TRBV5-8 and J usage is TRBJ2-1; 16 nucleotides match TRBD2. Unmatched junction bases numbered 6, after V lost 1 base and J lost 8 bases. Per germline, CDR1 SGHTS and CDR2 YDEGEE. The CDR3 length is 17 residues. The full variable domain, with the rest looked up from reference TRBV5-8 and TRBJ2-1, is EAGVTQSPTHLIKTRGQQATLRCSPISGHTSVYWYQQALGLGLQFLLWYDEGEERNRGNFPPRFSGRQFPNYSSELNVNALELEDSALYLCASSLLGLAGGADEQFFGPGTRLTVL.